The 24 T cell receptor beta chains below come from one sample, sequenced in a study of identical twins. TCRdb re-called the 5' RACE reads through MiXCR, storing one row per CDR3 protein. The table records under 400,000 distinct CDR3 sequences, approximately 10% of them present only once. The sequencing sample was made of naive T cells sorted from blood. All receptors derive from a woman aged 45 to 65 in good health.

This clonotype was detected many times. The chain has TRBV12-3 or TRBV12-4 and TRBJ1-2; D is undetermined. CDR3 size: 13 residues. Trimming pared 2 bases from V and 4 bases from J, leaving 8 bases between. The CDR3 nucleotides are TGTGCCAGCAGTTTACAGAATCTCTATGGCTACACCTTC. This gives the protein CASSLQNLYGYTF.

The V and J genes are TRBV5-1 and TRBJ1-2; possibly TRBD1 for D (5 bases). This CDR3 has 13 amino acids. The ends were cut back, 2 bases at V and 5 bases at J, with 10 bases in the middle. CDR1 and CDR2 from the germline V gene are SGHRS and YFSETQ. The CDR3 region is CASSFDSSYGYTF. CDR3 in DNA: TGCGCCAGCAGCTTCGACAGCTCTTATGGCTACACCTTC.

The chain couples TRBV5-6 to TRBJ1-1; TRBD1 aligns across 10 bases. The CDR3 sequence is 16 residues long. V was pared by 4 bases and J by 0 bases, with 6 bases of the junction left unmatched. CDR1 and CDR2 from the germline V gene are SGHDT and YYEEEE. The CDR3 region is CASSLVDRGMNTEAFF. In nucleotides, the CDR3 is TGTGCCAGCAGCCTGGTGGACAGGGGGATGAACACTGAAGCTTTCTTT.

This sequence joins TRBV10-3 and TRBJ2-7; TRBD2 matches 14 bases. After removal of 6 bases from V and 1 base from J, the junction contained 5 bases not matched to a gene. Germline V gives CDR1 ENHRY, CDR2 SYGVKD. This CDR3 is 16 amino acids long. CDR3 amino acids: CAIRPGTSGRSYEQYF. In nucleotides, the CDR3 is TGTGCCATCAGACCCGGGACTAGCGGGAGATCCTACGAGCAGTACTTC.

At least ten counts were recorded for this clonotype. The CDR3 region has the DNA TGCGCCAGCAGCTCCCGACAGGGTGCTGAAGCTTTCTTT. Amino acid sequence: CASSSRQGAEAFF. V is TRBV5-1 and J is TRBJ1-1; 7 bases match TRBD1. Losses at the gene ends were 3 bases for V and 6 bases for J; bases not matched to a gene: 5. Germline lookup yields CDR1 SGHRS and CDR2 YFSETQ. CDR3 length: 13 amino acids.

This rearrangement joins TRBV27 to TRBJ1-1; tentative D call: TRBD1 (5 bases). CDR1 and CDR2 from the germline V gene are MNHEY and SMNVEV (reference sequence). This CDR3 comprises 15 residues. V lost 6 bases and J lost 4, with 18 bases in between. CDR3 nucleotide sequence: TGTGCCAGCAGGGACACTTGGGAGGACTTCACTGAAGCTTTCTTT. Its translation is CASRDTWEDFTEAFF.

The genes are TRBV9 and TRBJ2-3; D call uncertain. From germline, CDR1 is SGDLS and CDR2 YYNGEE. The CDR3 runs to 16 residues. The germline V and J ends were trimmed by 3 bases and 0 bases, with 14 bases remaining between them. The CDR3, as DNA: TGTGCCAGCAGCGACCCCCATACGACTAGCACAGATACGCAGTATTTT. It yields the protein CASSDPHTTSTDTQYF.

This clonotype was observed at least ten times. This sequence joins TRBV4-1 and TRBJ1-5; D not certain. Trimming pared 4 bases from V and 4 bases from J, leaving 14 bases between. The CDR3 loop spans 15 amino acids. Germline CDR1 MGHRA, CDR2 YSYEKL. Written as DNA, the CDR3 is TGCGCCAGCAGCCCCCAAAGAGGCATTAATCAGCCCCAGCATTTT. Encoded protein: CASSPQRGINQPQHF.

This clonotype came up a few times. This chain uses TRBV12-3 or TRBV12-4 with TRBJ1-2, with D perhaps matching TRBD1 (5 bases). This CDR3 contains 14 residues. The ends were cut back, 5 bases at V and 8 bases at J, with 18 bases in the middle. The CDR3 coding sequence is TGTGCCAGCAGTGTCGGGCAGGGCGTTTACGGCTACACCTTC. Translation: CASSVGQGVYGYTF.

Only a few counts were recorded for this clonotype. The chain combines TRBV12-3 or TRBV12-4 with TRBJ2-1; 9 bases match TRBD2. The CDR3 has 16 residues. V lost 3 bases to trimming and J lost 3 bases; unmatched junction nucleotides: 6. In nucleotides, the CDR3 is TGTGCCAGCAGTTTGAGTGGCGGGAGGGACTACAATGAGCAGTTCTTC. Its protein is CASSLSGGRDYNEQFF.

In its sample, this clonotype was seen a few times. The chain carries TRBV13 and TRBJ2-7; either TRBD1 or TRBD2 may supply D (5 bases each). The CDR3 length is 13 residues. Germline V lookup: CDR1 PRHDT, CDR2 FYEKMQ (reference sequence). Trimming removed 5 bases from V and 5 bases from J, with 13 bases in between. CDR3 loop: CASSLGVRDEQYV. Written as DNA, the CDR3 is TGTGCCAGCAGCCTGGGGGTGAGGGACGAGCAGTACGTC.

The chain links TRBV14 to TRBJ1-2; a possible D gene is TRBD1 (5 bases). V was shortened by 0 bases and J by 8 bases, with 10 bases between the two germline ends. There are 13 residues in the CDR3. The germline gives CDR1 SGHDN, CDR2 FVKESK. CDR3 in DNA: TGTGCCAGCAGCCAAGAAAGGAGGGGCGGCTACACCTTC. Its protein is CASSQERRGGYTF.

This chain uses TRBV29-1 with TRBJ2-4; the match to TRBD1 covers 8 bases. Per the germline V gene, CDR1 is SQVTM and CDR2 is ANQGSEA. The CDR3 loop spans 12 amino acids. J gave up 6 bases and V 4 bases, and 2 bases lay outside the gene matches. CDR3 amino acids: CSVGTGINIQYF. The CDR3 bases are TGCAGCGTTGGGACAGGGATAAACATTCAGTACTTC.

This clonotype was found a few times. The rearrangement uses TRBV20-1 and TRBJ2-3, with a weak D call TRBD1 (6 bases). Trimming pared 2 bases from V and 4 bases from J, leaving 13 bases between. The V gene's germline CDR1 is DFQATT and CDR2 SNEGSKA (reference sequence). The CDR3 covers 14 residues. CDR3 in DNA: TGCAGTGCTAGAAACCTACACAGGGCAGATACGCAGTATTTT. The encoded protein is CSARNLHRADTQYF.

Many counts were recorded for this clonotype. The chain recombines TRBV29-1 with TRBJ2-7; maybe TRBD1 (6 bases). CDR1 and CDR2 (germline): SQVTM, ANQGSEA. V was shortened by 4 bases and J by 7 bases, with 26 bases between the two germline ends. The CDR3 consists of 16 residues. CDR3 region: CSVGIFAGQSFWEQYF. The CDR3 bases are TGCAGCGTTGGTATCTTTGCCGGACAGTCCTTTTGGGAGCAGTACTTC.

This clonotype appeared a few times. This chain connects TRBV6-5 to TRBJ1-1, with D uncertain. V was trimmed by 6 bases and J by 7 bases, leaving 12 bases between them. Germline CDR1 is MNHEY and CDR2 is SVGAGI. The CDR3 has 12 residues. Here the CDR3 DNA reads TGTGCCAGCAGCGCGGTTAGCAATGAAGCTTTCTTT. Protein sequence: CASSAVSNEAFF.

This rearrangement joins TRBV9 to TRBJ2-3; D possibly corresponds to TRBD2 (5 bases). The germline V gene has CDR1 SGDLS and CDR2 YYNGEE. The CDR3 runs to 14 residues. Trimming shortened V by 0 bases and J by 4 bases, and 9 bases separated the two germline ends. The CDR3, as DNA: TGTGCCAGCAGCGTAGGGGAGACCTCAGATACGCAGTATTTT. It encodes CASSVGETSDTQYF.

This clonotype was seen repeatedly, ten times or more. The gene calls are TRBV5-6 and TRBJ1-5; D is uncertain. Germline values: CDR1 SGHDT, CDR2 YYEEEE. The length of the CDR3 is 12 residues. The V end lost 4 bases, the J end lost 3 bases, and 5 bases lay between the germline ends. The CDR3 DNA is TGTGCCAGCAGCCGAGTCAATCAGCCCCAGCATTTT. Its protein is CASSRVNQPQHF.

This clonotype was found a few times. The rearrangement uses TRBV7-2 and TRBJ1-3; D gene unclear. V gave up 2 bases and J gave up 3 bases, with 5 bases separating them. The CDR3 extends over 13 amino acids. The germline CDR1 and CDR2 sequences are SGHTA and FQGNSA. As DNA, the CDR3 is TGTGCCAGCAGCTTACGTCTTGGAAACACCATATATTTT. This translates into CASSLRLGNTIYF.

This clonotype showed up just a few times. The chain has TRBV11-2 and TRBJ1-4; no reliable D call. Trimming took 1 base from V and 3 from J, leaving 3 bases between them. Germline lookup yields CDR1 SGHAT and CDR2 FQNNGV. The CDR3 loop spans 13 amino acids. The CDR3 nucleotides read TGTGCCAGCAGCTTAGGACCTAATGAAAAACTGTTTTTT. It translates to CASSLGPNEKLFF.

There are a few counts of this clonotype. The chain carries TRBV5-1 and TRBJ2-1; tentative D call: TRBD2 (6 bases). The ends were cut back, 2 bases at V and 12 bases at J, with 24 bases in the middle. The CDR3 runs to 16 residues. Germline CDR1 and CDR2: SGHRS and YFSETQ. The CDR3, as DNA: TGCGCCAGCAGCTTCGCGCTTGGACGAGGGGACTCGTGGCAGTTCTTC. This gives the protein CASSFALGRGDSWQFF.

This clonotype occurred a few times. The gene calls are TRBV5-1 and TRBJ1-1, with D possibly TRBD1 on 5 matching bases. Trimming shortened V by 0 bases and J by 6 bases, and 9 bases separated the two germline ends. From germline, CDR1 is SGHRS and CDR2 YFSETQ. The CDR3 is 13 residues long. CDR3 in amino acids: CASSLVVGAEAFF. Written as DNA, the CDR3 is TGCGCCAGCAGCTTGGTGGTAGGGGCTGAAGCTTTCTTT.

This clonotype was seen at least ten times. This CDR3 is CSVEERGTYEQYF. The DNA for the CDR3 is TGCAGCGTCGAGGAGAGGGGCACTTACGAGCAGTACTTC. J is TRBJ2-7 and V is TRBV29-1; D is possibly TRBD1 or TRBD2 (5 bases each). With 6 bases removed from V and 4 bases from J, the gap between germline ends came to 16 bases. The CDR3 consists of 13 residues. Germline V lookup: CDR1 SQVTM, CDR2 ANQGSEA.

This clonotype was seen ten or more times. The chain recombines TRBV15 with TRBJ2-1; 8 bases fit TRBD1. J gave up 7 bases and V 3 bases, and 8 bases lay outside the gene matches. This CDR3 has 15 residues. Germline lookup yields CDR1 LNHNV and CDR2 YYDKDF (reference sequence). The CDR3 loop is CATSREPGQENEQFF. CDR3 in DNA: TGTGCCACCAGCAGGGAACCGGGACAGGAAAATGAGCAGTTCTTC.